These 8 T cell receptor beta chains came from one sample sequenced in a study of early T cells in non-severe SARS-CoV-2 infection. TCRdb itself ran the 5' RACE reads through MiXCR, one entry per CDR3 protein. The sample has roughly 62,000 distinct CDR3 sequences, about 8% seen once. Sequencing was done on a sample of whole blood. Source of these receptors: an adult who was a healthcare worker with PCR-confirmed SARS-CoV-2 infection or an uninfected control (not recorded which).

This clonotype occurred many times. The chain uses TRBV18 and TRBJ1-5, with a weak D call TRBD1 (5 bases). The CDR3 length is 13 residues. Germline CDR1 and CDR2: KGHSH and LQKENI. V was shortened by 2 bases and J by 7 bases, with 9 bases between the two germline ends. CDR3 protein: CASSPVGQQPQHF. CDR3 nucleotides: TGTGCCAGCTCACCAGTGGGGCAGCAGCCCCAGCATTTT.

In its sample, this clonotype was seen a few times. The CDR3 reads CAISAGNGNQPQHF. The CDR3 DNA follows: TGTGCCATCAGTGCGGGAAATGGCAATCAGCCCCAGCATTTT. The J gene is TRBJ1-5, the V gene TRBV10-3, with D uncertain. The CDR3 extends over 14 amino acids. Looked up from germline, CDR1 is ENHRY and CDR2 is SYGVKD. Trimming cost V 4 bases and J 2 bases, with 9 bases left between them.

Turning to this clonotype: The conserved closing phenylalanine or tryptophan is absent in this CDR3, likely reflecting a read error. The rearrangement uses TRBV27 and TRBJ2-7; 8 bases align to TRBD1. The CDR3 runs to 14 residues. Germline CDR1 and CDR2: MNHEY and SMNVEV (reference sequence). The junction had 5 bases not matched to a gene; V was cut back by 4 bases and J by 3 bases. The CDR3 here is CASSWGQALYEQYL. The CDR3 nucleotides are TGTGCCAGCAGTTGGGGACAGGCCCTCTACGAGCAGTACTTG.

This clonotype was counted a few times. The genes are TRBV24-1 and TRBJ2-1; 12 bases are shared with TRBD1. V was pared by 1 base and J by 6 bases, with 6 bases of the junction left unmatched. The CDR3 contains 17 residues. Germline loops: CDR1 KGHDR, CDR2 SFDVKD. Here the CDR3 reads CATSDFPGQGAGNEQFF. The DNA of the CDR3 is TGTGCCACCAGTGATTTTCCGGGACAGGGGGCCGGCAATGAGCAGTTCTTC.

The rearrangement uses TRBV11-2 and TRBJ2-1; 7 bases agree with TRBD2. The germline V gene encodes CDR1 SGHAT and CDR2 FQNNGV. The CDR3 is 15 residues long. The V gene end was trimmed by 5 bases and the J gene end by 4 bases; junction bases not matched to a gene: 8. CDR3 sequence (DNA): TGTGCCAGCAGCGAGGGACTATCAGGGTACAATGAGCAGTTCTTC. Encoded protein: CASSEGLSGYNEQFF.

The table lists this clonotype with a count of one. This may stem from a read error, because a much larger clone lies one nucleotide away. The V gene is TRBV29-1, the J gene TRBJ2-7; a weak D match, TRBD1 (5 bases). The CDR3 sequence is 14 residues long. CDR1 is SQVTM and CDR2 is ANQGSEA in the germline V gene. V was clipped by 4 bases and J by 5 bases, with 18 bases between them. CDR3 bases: TGCAGCGTTGGAGGCCCCAGGGTACCAAACGAGCAGTACTTC. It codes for CSVGGPRVPNEQYF.

In DNA, the CDR3 is TGTGCCAGCAGCTTATCACCAGGGATGAACACTGAAGCTTTCTTT. Protein sequence: CASSLSPGMNTEAFF. J is TRBJ1-1 and V is TRBV7-3; weak D call: TRBD1 (5 bases). This CDR3 has 15 residues. V lost 2 bases and J lost 0, with 10 bases in between. Germline lookup yields CDR1 SGHTA and CDR2 FQGTGA. The full variable domain, in which reference TRBV7-3 and TRBJ1-1 provide the parts outside the CDR3, is GAGVSQTPSNKVTEKGKYVELRCDPISGHTALYWYRQSLGQGPEFLIYFQGTGAADDSGLPNDRFFAVRPEGSVSTLKIQRTERGDSAVYLCASSLSPGMNTEAFFGQGTRLTVV.

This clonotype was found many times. The CDR3 DNA sequence: TGTGCCAGCAGCCCCTCCTTACGGGACGGAAGATCACCCCTCCACTTT. Translation gives CASSPSLRDGRSPLHF. The chain employs TRBV7-2 and TRBJ1-6, with a possible D match to TRBD1 (5 bases). Germline V lookup: CDR1 SGHTA, CDR2 FQGNSA. Trimming pared 5 bases from V and 10 bases from J, leaving 21 bases between. The CDR3 sequence is 16 residues long.